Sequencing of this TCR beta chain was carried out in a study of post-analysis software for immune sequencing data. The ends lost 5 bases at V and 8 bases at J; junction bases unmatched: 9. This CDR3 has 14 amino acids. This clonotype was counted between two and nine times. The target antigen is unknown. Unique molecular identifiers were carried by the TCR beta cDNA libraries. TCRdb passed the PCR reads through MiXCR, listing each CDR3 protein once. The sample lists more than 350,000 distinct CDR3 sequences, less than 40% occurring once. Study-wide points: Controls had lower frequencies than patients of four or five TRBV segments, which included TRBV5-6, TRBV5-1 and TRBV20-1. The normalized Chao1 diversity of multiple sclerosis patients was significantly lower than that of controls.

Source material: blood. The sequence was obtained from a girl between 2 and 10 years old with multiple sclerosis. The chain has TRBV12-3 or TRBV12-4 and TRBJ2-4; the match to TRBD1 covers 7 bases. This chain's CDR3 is CASSTRQGADIQYF. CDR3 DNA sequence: TGTGCCAGCAGTACCAGACAGGGTGCGGACATTCAGTACTTC.